This T cell receptor (beta chain) emerged from a study of shared clonotypes between healthy human individuals. Clones were sequenced by immunoSEQ multiplex PCR, and TCRdb holds only the in-frame ones, with some missing. Of over a million clones listed, 65% to 80% are singletons. This CDR3 has 13 amino acids. The V and J ends lost 6 bases and 3 bases respectively, with 8 bases between them. The germline V gene has CDR1 MDHEN and CDR2 SYDVKM. Sequencing was carried out using memory CD4+ T cells sorted from blood. Specified subset: CD45RA-negative fraction. This receptor was taken from a man between 18 and 29 years old in good health. J is TRBJ2-2 and V is TRBV28, with unresolved D. The CDR3 sequence is CASSPQDTGELFF. The CDR3, as DNA: TGTGCCAGCAGCCCTCAGGACACCGGGGAGCTGTTTTTT.